These T cell receptor beta chains were read from a single sample in a study of T cell repertoires in cytomegalovirus infection. TCRdb recomputed calls from the reads with MiXCR, one row per CDR3 protein. The sample has approximately 500,000 distinct CDR3 sequences, 16% seen once; the top ten hold about 24%. Sequenced input: CD8+ T cells from PBMCs. Receptors originate from a human donor in good health (CMV status not recorded). Some clones in this sample may be carry-over from other donors' samples. CDR3s include the opening cysteine and the closing phenylalanine or tryptophan. The D gene is left open where the match is weak. Size is omitted from some rows. Given values are once, few, many or a class for expanded clones.

DNA: TGTGCCATCAGATCCCCGCTAGGCGATGGGGAGACCCAGTACTTC; CDR3: CAIRSPLGDGETQYF; V: TRBV10-3; size: many; J: TRBJ2-5; D: NA
DNA: TGTGCCAGCAGTCTATCCCGGGACCTCTCCTACGAGCAGTACTTC; CDR3: CASSLSRDLSYEQYF; V: TRBV2; size: NA; J: TRBJ2-7; D: NA
DNA: TGTGCCAGCAGTTTACAGCGGGAGATCCCCTACGAGCAGTACTTC; CDR3: CASSLQREIPYEQYF; V: TRBV27; size: few; J: TRBJ2-7; D: TRBD2
DNA: TGCGCCAGCAGCTTGGTTGGGCGGGGGGCAGCTGAAGCTTTCTTT; CDR3: CASSLVGRGAAEAFF; V: TRBV5-1; size: NA; J: TRBJ1-1; D: NA
DNA: TGTGCCAGCGGATGCCGTCGGGGGGAAACCGGGGAGCTGTTTTTT; CDR3: CASGCRRGETGELFF; V: TRBV28; size: few; J: TRBJ2-2; D: TRBD2
DNA: TGTGCCAGCAGCGTAGATAGGGACAGACCAAACTATGGCTACACCTTC; CDR3: CASSVDRDRPNYGYTF; V: TRBV9; size: few; J: TRBJ1-2; D: TRBD1
DNA: TGTGCCACCAGCAGTAGTAGGGCTAGCGCCTCCTACGAGCAGTACTTC; CDR3: CATSSSRASASYEQYF; V: TRBV15; size: few; J: TRBJ2-7; D: NA
DNA: TGCGCCAGCAGCCAAGCCAACAGGGTGCGAGGCTATGGCTACACCTTC; CDR3: CASSQANRVRGYGYTF; V: TRBV4-1; size: many; J: TRBJ1-2; D: NA
DNA: TGTGCCAGCAGTGAATTGGTATTGGGGACAGGGGGCCTCGAGCAGTACTTC; CDR3: CASSELVLGTGGLEQYF; V: TRBV2; size: NA; J: TRBJ2-7; D: TRBD1
DNA: TGTGCCAGCGAGGAGAGAACCTACGAGCAGTACTTC; CDR3: CASEERTYEQYF; V: TRBV2; size: many; J: TRBJ2-7; D: NA
DNA: TGTGCCAGTAGTGTAGACAGGGGCCTGAACACTGAAGCTTTCTTT; CDR3: CASSVDRGLNTEAFF; V: TRBV19; size: many; J: TRBJ1-1; D: TRBD1
DNA: TGTGCCAGCAGTGGGTTAGTAGACCTTCAAGAGACCCAGTACTTC; CDR3: CASSGLVDLQETQYF; V: TRBV2; size: NA; J: TRBJ2-5; D: NA
DNA: TGTGCCAGTCGGGACACAAGAGGGACTGAAGCTTTCTTT; CDR3: CASRDTRGTEAFF; V: TRBV27; size: NA; J: TRBJ1-1; D: NA
DNA: TGTGCCAGCAGCGGACAGGGACAGGAGTCTAACTATGGCTACACCTTC; CDR3: CASSGQGQESNYGYTF; V: TRBV7-9; size: NA; J: TRBJ1-2; D: TRBD1
DNA: TGTGCCAGCAGTCCCCATGGAGGACCCTACGAGCAGTACTTC; CDR3: CASSPHGGPYEQYF; V: TRBV12-3/TRBV12-4; size: many; J: TRBJ2-7; D: NA
DNA: TGTGCTACGGCCCACCGGCCCTACAATGAGCAGTTCTTC; CDR3: CATAHRPYNEQFF; V: TRBV6-5; size: few; J: TRBJ2-1; D: NA
DNA: TGTGCCAGCAGCTTAGAAGGGACAGGGGAATCTAGCACAGATACGCAGTATTTT; CDR3: CASSLEGTGESSTDTQYF; V: TRBV11-2; size: many; J: TRBJ2-3; D: TRBD1
DNA: TGTGCCAGCAGCCACTCCGGGACAGGGGCATCCTACGAGCAGTACTTC; CDR3: CASSHSGTGASYEQYF; V: TRBV3-1; size: few; J: TRBJ2-7; D: TRBD1
DNA: TGCAGTGCTGCCTCGACAGGGGTTTCTGGCTACACCTTC; CDR3: CSAASTGVSGYTF; V: TRBV20-1; size: NA; J: TRBJ1-2; D: TRBD1
DNA: TGCGCCAGCAGCCCCGAGGGATGGGAGCCAACCTACAATGAGCAGTTCTTC; CDR3: CASSPEGWEPTYNEQFF; V: TRBV5-1; size: NA; J: TRBJ2-1; D: NA
DNA: TGTGCCAGCAGTTATAGCGGGAGCCCAATCTACGAGCAGTACTTC; CDR3: CASSYSGSPIYEQYF; V: TRBV27; size: many; J: TRBJ2-7; D: TRBD2
DNA: TGCAGTGCCCCGGGCTCTAGCTCCTACGAGCAGTACTTC; CDR3: CSAPGSSSYEQYF; V: TRBV20-1; size: few; J: TRBJ2-7; D: NA
DNA: TGCAGCGTTGAGTACAGGGGGTTGGGAGAGCAGTTCTTC; CDR3: CSVEYRGLGEQFF; V: TRBV29-1; size: NA; J: TRBJ2-1; D: TRBD1
DNA: TGCGCCAGCAGTGACTTCTTCGGATACAATGAGCAGTTCTTC; CDR3: CASSDFFGYNEQFF; V: TRBV10-1; size: NA; J: TRBJ2-1; D: NA
DNA: TGTGCCAGCAGTGAACAGGGATTCGCTGAAGCTTTCTTT; CDR3: CASSEQGFAEAFF; V: TRBV2; size: once; J: TRBJ1-1; D: NA
DNA: TGTGCCAGTAGTATGCAGGGGGTCAATCAGCCCCAGCATTTT; CDR3: CASSMQGVNQPQHF; V: TRBV19; size: NA; J: TRBJ1-5; D: TRBD1
DNA: TGTGCCAGCAGCCGGGACGCCCGCAATCAGCCCCAGCATTTT; CDR3: CASSRDARNQPQHF; V: TRBV7-9; size: few; J: TRBJ1-5; D: NA
DNA: TGTGCCATCAGCCAAGCGGGGGACTCACCCCTCGAGCAGTACTTC; CDR3: CAISQAGDSPLEQYF; V: TRBV10-3; size: NA; J: TRBJ2-7; D: TRBD2
DNA: TGTGCCAGCAGCTCCCCGGTGGCAGGGGGGGTGACTAGCGGGGCCTACGAGCAGTACTTC; CDR3: CASSSPVAGGVTSGAYEQYF; V: TRBV7-9; size: many; J: TRBJ2-7; D: TRBD2
DNA: TGTGCCAGCAGCCCTCTCTCGACTGGGGTTGGGTGGTTC; CDR3: CASSPLSTGVGWF; V: TRBV7-8; size: many; J: TRBJ2-1; D: NA
DNA: TGTGCCAGCAGTGCACAGGACACTGAAGCTTTCTTT; CDR3: CASSAQDTEAFF; V: TRBV2; size: few; J: TRBJ1-1; D: NA
DNA: TGTGCCAGCAGGGACGGAAAACTACCCGGGGAGCTGTTTTTT; CDR3: CASRDGKLPGELFF; V: TRBV27; size: NA; J: TRBJ2-2; D: NA
DNA: TGTGCTAGTGGTGAGGGGTGGGACTACGAGCAGTACTTC; CDR3: CASGEGWDYEQYF; V: TRBV12-5; size: NA; J: TRBJ2-7; D: NA
DNA: TGTGCCAGCAGCCCTCCTAGCGGGAGAGGTACCTACAATGAGCAGTTCTTC; CDR3: CASSPPSGRGTYNEQFF; V: TRBV12-3/TRBV12-4; size: many; J: TRBJ2-1; D: TRBD2
DNA: TGCAGCGTTGAAGTCGAGGAATCCTACGAGCAGTACTTC; CDR3: CSVEVEESYEQYF; V: TRBV29-1; size: NA; J: TRBJ2-7; D: NA
DNA: TGTGCCAGCAGTTCCAATGGAGGGGGAGAGACCCAGTACTTC; CDR3: CASSSNGGGETQYF; V: TRBV27; size: NA; J: TRBJ2-5; D: NA
DNA: TGTGCCAGCAGCCCCTGGTCAGCAGACAGGCACAATTCACCCCTCCACTTT; CDR3: CASSPWSADRHNSPLHF; V: TRBV11-2; size: many; J: TRBJ1-6; D: NA
DNA: TGTGCCAGCAGCTCACCAGGGGGCTCTGGAAACACCATATATTTT; CDR3: CASSSPGGSGNTIYF; V: TRBV7-9; size: few; J: TRBJ1-3; D: TRBD1
DNA: TGTGCCAGCAGTTTCGGCGGGGGGAATGAAAAACTGTTTTTT; CDR3: CASSFGGGNEKLFF; V: TRBV12-3/TRBV12-4; size: NA; J: TRBJ1-4; D: NA
DNA: TGTGCCAGCAGCTTAAAAGCGGGGGAGAACACCGGGGAGCTGTTTTTT; CDR3: CASSLKAGENTGELFF; V: TRBV11-2; size: many; J: TRBJ2-2; D: TRBD2
DNA: TGTGCCACCAGCTTCCCGGGACAGGGCACAGATACGCAGTATTTT; CDR3: CATSFPGQGTDTQYF; V: TRBV15; size: many; J: TRBJ2-3; D: TRBD1
DNA: TGTGCCAGCAGCTTCTTTACGACACCTGCCTACGAGCAGTACTTC; CDR3: CASSFFTTPAYEQYF; V: TRBV5-5; size: NA; J: TRBJ2-7; D: NA
DNA: TGTGCCAGCCAGACTAGCGGGGGGCCGTACGAGCAGTACTTC; CDR3: CASQTSGGPYEQYF; V: TRBV6-2/TRBV6-3; size: NA; J: TRBJ2-7; D: TRBD2
DNA: TGTGCCAGCAGCTTGGTGTGGCAAGGGAATGAAAAACTGTTTTTT; CDR3: CASSLVWQGNEKLFF; V: TRBV5-5; size: NA; J: TRBJ1-4; D: NA
DNA: TGTGCCAGCTCACCATTTGCTAGCTCCCCCACAGATACGCAGTATTTT; CDR3: CASSPFASSPTDTQYF; V: TRBV18; size: few; J: TRBJ2-3; D: NA
DNA: TGTGCCAGCAGTGCCCGGGCGAGGGAGACCCAGTACTTC; CDR3: CASSARARETQYF; V: TRBV6-1; size: many; J: TRBJ2-5; D: NA
DNA: TGTGCCAGCAACGTCGATAGGACAGGGGGCAGAGATGAGCAGTTCTTC; CDR3: CASNVDRTGGRDEQFF; V: TRBV7-9; size: many; J: TRBJ2-1; D: TRBD1
DNA: TGTGCCAGCAGTCCAAGTGATAATCAGCCCCAGCATTTT; CDR3: CASSPSDNQPQHF; V: TRBV27; size: NA; J: TRBJ1-5; D: NA
DNA: TGTGCCAGCCGACGTTCTAGCGAGGAGCAGTTCTTC; CDR3: CASRRSSEEQFF; V: TRBV2; size: many; J: TRBJ2-1; D: NA
DNA: TGTGCCAGCAGTGAATGGCCAGGGGGCGCTTCTTATTACTATGGCTACACCTTC; CDR3: CASSEWPGGASYYYGYTF; V: TRBV2; size: many; J: TRBJ1-2; D: TRBD1
DNA: TGTGCTAGTGGTTTGTTGGAAAACTCTGGAAACACCATATATTTT; CDR3: CASGLLENSGNTIYF; V: TRBV12-5; size: many; J: TRBJ1-3; D: NA
DNA: TGCAGTGCTAGAGGGGACAGAACCCCCGGCTACACCTTC; CDR3: CSARGDRTPGYTF; V: TRBV20-1; size: NA; J: TRBJ1-2; D: TRBD1
DNA: TGTGCCAGCAGTTCACAGGGCCTGGGATTGAGCGGGGAGCTGTTTTTT; CDR3: CASSSQGLGLSGELFF; V: TRBV11-3; size: NA; J: TRBJ2-2; D: NA
DNA: TGTGCCAGCAGCCGCCTCGGCGGCTCCACCGGGGAGCTGTTTTTT; CDR3: CASSRLGGSTGELFF; V: TRBV7-3; size: NA; J: TRBJ2-2; D: NA
DNA: TGCAGTGCTAGTGGCCAGACTAGAAGCAATCAGCCCCAGCATTTT; CDR3: CSASGQTRSNQPQHF; V: TRBV20-1; size: NA; J: TRBJ1-5; D: NA
DNA: TGCGCCAGCAGCTCAGAGCGGGACTCCTACAATGAGCAGTTCTTC; CDR3: CASSSERDSYNEQFF; V: TRBV5-1; size: NA; J: TRBJ2-1; D: TRBD2
DNA: TGTGCCAGCAGTTTAGTGGGAGCGAGACAAGAGACCCAGTACTTC; CDR3: CASSLVGARQETQYF; V: TRBV27; size: many; J: TRBJ2-5; D: NA
DNA: TGTGCCAGCAGCCCTCCTAGCGGGAGCTACGAGCAGTACTTC; CDR3: CASSPPSGSYEQYF; V: TRBV9; size: few; J: TRBJ2-7; D: TRBD2
DNA: TGTGCCAGCCTTGGACCGGGACTAGCGGGGGCCCCCACAGATACGCAGTATTTT; CDR3: CASLGPGLAGAPTDTQYF; V: TRBV28; size: NA; J: TRBJ2-3; D: TRBD2
DNA: TGTGCCAGCAGCGTAGGAGACCGCGGGTACGAGCAGTACTTC; CDR3: CASSVGDRGYEQYF; V: TRBV9; size: NA; J: TRBJ2-7; D: NA